This TCR beta chain was sequenced in a study of T cell changes during pregnancy in multiple sclerosis. The CDR3 length is 15 residues. V lost 3 bases to trimming and J lost 4 bases, with 15 bases between them. The V gene's germline CDR1 is KGHSH and CDR2 LQKENI. Only in-frame clones appear in the TCRdb table, and some are missing; sequencing was by immunoSEQ multiplex PCR. Here the sample spans about 72,000 clones, roughly 91% being singletons. This clonotype originated in a female donor in good health, enrolled as a control in a pregnancy study. The material sequenced was peripheral blood, taken in the third trimester of pregnancy. The genes are TRBV18 and TRBJ1-1, with a weak D call TRBD1 (6 bases). The CDR3 sequence: CASSPGHRARTEAFF. CDR3 DNA: TGTGCCAGCTCACCGGGTCACAGGGCTCGCACTGAAGCTTTCTTT. Drawing the rest from reference TRBV18 and TRBJ1-1, the complete variable domain is NAGVMQNPRHLVRRRGQEARLRCSPMKGHSHVYWYRQLPEEGLKFMVYLQKENIIDESGMPKERFSAEFPKEGPSILRIQQVVRGDSAAYFCASSPGHRARTEAFFGQGTRLTVV.